This entry lists 2 T cell receptor beta chains sequenced from one sample in a study of blood T cell repertoires in COVID-19. Sequencing was performed with immunoSEQ multiplex PCR; in TCRdb, only in-frame clones are kept and a portion is missing. The sample records around 230,000 clones, about four fifths being singletons. The specimen was peripheral blood. Receptors were obtained from a woman aged 35 to 49 with active or convalescent COVID-19.

CDR3 residues: CASSLRGDSSGANVLTF. The CDR3 DNA is TGTGCCAGCAGCTTACGGGGGGATAGCTCTGGGGCCAACGTCCTGACTTTC. The chain links TRBV11-2 to TRBJ2-6; TRBD2 aligns across 7 bases. Trimming took 2 bases from V and 0 from J; bases not matched to a gene: 4. CDR1 and CDR2 (germline): SGHAT, FQNNGV. The CDR3 has 17 residues.

The rearrangement links TRBV27 to TRBJ2-1; no reliable D call. Trimming stripped 1 base from V and 9 bases from J, with 4 bases between. This CDR3 has 11 residues. The V gene's germline CDR1 is MNHEY and CDR2 SMNVEV (reference sequence). CDR3 sequence (DNA): TGTGCCAGCAGTTTATATCGTGAGCAGTTCTTC. Its translation: CASSLYREQFF.